A single T cell receptor (beta chain) is shown here with its context. Profiled with immunoSEQ multiplex PCR; TCRdb holds only in-frame clones, not every one. The table records about 120,000 clones, around 78% of them present only once. Germline-derived CDR1 and CDR2 are DFQATT and SNEGSKA (reference sequence). The CDR3 is made up of 11 amino acids. V was pared by 2 bases and J by 9 bases, with 8 bases between. The sample originates from a study of blood T cell repertoires in COVID-19. Study-level information: Samples representing acute and convalescent COVID-19 were sourced from the United States, Italy and Spain.

The sequenced sample was peripheral blood. The receptor's source is a man aged 30 to 45 with acute or convalescent COVID-19. V is TRBV20-1 and J is TRBJ2-1; D unresolved. CDR3 protein: CSARPSSEQFF. As DNA, the CDR3 is TGCAGTGCTAGACCCTCTAGTGAGCAGTTCTTC.